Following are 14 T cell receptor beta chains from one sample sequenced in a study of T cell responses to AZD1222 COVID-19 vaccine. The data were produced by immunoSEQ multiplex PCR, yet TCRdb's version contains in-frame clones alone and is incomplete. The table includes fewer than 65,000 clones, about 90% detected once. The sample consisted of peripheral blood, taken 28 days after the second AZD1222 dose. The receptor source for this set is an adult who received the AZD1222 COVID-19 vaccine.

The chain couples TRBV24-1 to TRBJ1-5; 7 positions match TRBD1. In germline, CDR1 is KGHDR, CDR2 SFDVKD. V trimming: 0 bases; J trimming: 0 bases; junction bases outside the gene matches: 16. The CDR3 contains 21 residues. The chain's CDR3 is CATSDLVPGQGGGDSNQPQHF. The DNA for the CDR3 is TGTGCCACCAGTGATTTGGTCCCCGGTCAGGGGGGGGGCGATAGCAATCAGCCCCAGCATTTT.

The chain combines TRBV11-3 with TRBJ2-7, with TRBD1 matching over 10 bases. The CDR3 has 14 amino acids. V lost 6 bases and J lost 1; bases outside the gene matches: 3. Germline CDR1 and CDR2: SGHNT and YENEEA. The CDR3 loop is CASSDRGPSYEQYF. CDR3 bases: TGTGCCAGCAGTGACAGGGGGCCTTCCTACGAGCAGTACTTC.

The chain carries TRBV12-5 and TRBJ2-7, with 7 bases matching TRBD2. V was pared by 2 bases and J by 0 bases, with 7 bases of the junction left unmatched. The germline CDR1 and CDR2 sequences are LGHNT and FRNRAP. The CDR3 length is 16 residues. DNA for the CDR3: TGTGCTAGTGGTTTGCCGGGACTACGTTCCTCCTACGAGCAGTACTTC. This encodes CASGLPGLRSSYEQYF.

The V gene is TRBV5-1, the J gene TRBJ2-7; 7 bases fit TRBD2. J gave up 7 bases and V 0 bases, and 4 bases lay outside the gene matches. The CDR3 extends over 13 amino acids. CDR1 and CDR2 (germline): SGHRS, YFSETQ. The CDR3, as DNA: TGCGCCAGCAGCTTGGGCGGGGGAGTGGAGCAGTACTTC. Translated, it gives CASSLGGGVEQYF.

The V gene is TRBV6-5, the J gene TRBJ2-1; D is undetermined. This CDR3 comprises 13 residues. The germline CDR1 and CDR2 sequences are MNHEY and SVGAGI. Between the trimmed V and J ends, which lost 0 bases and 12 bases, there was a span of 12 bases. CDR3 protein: CASSYSSTGGQFF. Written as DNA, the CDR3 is TGTGCCAGCAGTTACTCTTCCACGGGCGGGCAGTTCTTC.

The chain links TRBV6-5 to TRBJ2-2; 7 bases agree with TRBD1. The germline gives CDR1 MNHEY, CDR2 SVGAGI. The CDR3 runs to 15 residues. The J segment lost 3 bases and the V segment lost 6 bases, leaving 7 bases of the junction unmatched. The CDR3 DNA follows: TGTGCCAGCAGCCACAGGGGTTCGTACACCGGGGAGCTGTTTTTT. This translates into CASSHRGSYTGELFF.

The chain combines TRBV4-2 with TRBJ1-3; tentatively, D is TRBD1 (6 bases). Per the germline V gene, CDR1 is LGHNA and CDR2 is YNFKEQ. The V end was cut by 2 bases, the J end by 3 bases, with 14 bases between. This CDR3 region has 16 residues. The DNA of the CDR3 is TGTGCCAGCAGCCAATCCGGGGGCGCGAATGGAAACACCATATATTTT. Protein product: CASSQSGGANGNTIYF.

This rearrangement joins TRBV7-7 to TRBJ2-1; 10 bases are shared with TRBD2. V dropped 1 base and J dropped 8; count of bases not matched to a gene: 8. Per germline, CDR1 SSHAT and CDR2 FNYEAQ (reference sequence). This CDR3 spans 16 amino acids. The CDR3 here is CASSLGLAGVDDEQFF. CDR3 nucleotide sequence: TGTGCCAGCAGCTTAGGCCTAGCGGGAGTAGACGATGAGCAGTTCTTC.

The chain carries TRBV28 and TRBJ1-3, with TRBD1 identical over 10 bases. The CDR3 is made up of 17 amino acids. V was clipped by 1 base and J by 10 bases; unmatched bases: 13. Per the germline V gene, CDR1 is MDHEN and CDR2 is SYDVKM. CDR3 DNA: TGTGCCAGCAGTTTATCTGGGTCCGGACAGGGGGAAAAGACCATATATTTT. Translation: CASSLSGSGQGEKTIYF.

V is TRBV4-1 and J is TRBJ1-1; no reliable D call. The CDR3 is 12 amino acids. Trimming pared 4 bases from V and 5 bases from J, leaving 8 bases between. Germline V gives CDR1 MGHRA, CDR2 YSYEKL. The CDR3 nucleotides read TGCGCCAGCAGCCTCGTGGGTACTGAAGCTTTCTTT. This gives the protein CASSLVGTEAFF.

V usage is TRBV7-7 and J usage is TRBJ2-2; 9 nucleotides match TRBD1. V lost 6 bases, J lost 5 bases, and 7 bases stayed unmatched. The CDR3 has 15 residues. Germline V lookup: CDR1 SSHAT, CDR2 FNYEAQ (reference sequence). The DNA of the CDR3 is TGTGCCAGCAGACCGAGGACAGGGGAGACCGGGGAGCTGTTTTTT. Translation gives CASRPRTGETGELFF.

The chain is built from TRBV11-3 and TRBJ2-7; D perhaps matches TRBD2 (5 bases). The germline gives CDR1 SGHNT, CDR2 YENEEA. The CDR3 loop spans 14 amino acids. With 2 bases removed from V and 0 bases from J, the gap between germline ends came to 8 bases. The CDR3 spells CASSLLGSSYEQYF. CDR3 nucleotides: TGTGCCAGCAGCTTATTAGGGAGCTCCTACGAGCAGTACTTC.

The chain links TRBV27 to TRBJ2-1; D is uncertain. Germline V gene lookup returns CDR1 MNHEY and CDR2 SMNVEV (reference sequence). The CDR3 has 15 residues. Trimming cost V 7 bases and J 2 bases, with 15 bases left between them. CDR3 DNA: TGTGCCAGCACCCCCGCGGCGAATACCTACAATGAGCAGTTCTTC. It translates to CASTPAANTYNEQFF.

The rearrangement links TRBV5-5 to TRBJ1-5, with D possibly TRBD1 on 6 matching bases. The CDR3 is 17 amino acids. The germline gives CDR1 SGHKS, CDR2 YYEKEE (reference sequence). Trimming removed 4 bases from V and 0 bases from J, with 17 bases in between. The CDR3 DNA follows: TGTGCCAGCAGCCCCGGACAGCCGAGGCTTAGCAATCAGCCCCAGCATTTT. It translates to CASSPGQPRLSNQPQHF.